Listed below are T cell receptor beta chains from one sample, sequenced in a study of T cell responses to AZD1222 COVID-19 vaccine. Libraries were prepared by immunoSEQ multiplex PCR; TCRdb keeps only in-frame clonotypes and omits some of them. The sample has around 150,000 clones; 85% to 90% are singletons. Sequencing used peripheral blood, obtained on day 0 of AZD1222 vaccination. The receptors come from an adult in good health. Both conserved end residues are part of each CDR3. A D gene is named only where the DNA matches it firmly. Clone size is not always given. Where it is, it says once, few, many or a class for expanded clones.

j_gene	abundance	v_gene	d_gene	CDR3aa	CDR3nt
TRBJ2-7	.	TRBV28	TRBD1	CASSFSRDRGYYEQYF	TGTGCCAGCAGTTTCTCCAGAGACAGGGGCTACTACGAGCAGTACTTC
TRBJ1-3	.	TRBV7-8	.	CASSLQLGPSGNTIYF	TGTGCCAGCAGCTTACAATTAGGGCCCTCTGGAAACACCATATATTTT
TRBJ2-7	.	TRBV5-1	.	CASSRERSPYEQYF	TGCGCCAGCAGCCGGGAAAGGAGTCCCTACGAGCAGTACTTC
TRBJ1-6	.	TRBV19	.	CASSIEGGYSYNSPLHF	TGTGCCAGTAGTATAGAAGGCGGATACTCCTATAATTCACCCCTCCACTTT
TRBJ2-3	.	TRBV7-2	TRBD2	CASSLLAGEFGSQYF	TGTGCCAGCAGCTTACTAGCGGGGGAGTTCGGATCGCAGTATTTT
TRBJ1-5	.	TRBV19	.	CASRLDKSFNQPQHF	TGTGCCAGTAGGTTGGACAAATCCTTCAATCAGCCCCAGCATTTT
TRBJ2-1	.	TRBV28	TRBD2	CASRTSGSYNEQFF	TGTGCCAGCAGAACTAGCGGTTCCTACAATGAGCAGTTCTTC
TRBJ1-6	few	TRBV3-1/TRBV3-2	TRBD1	CASSQIGGGANSPLHF	TGTGCCAGCAGCCAAATCGGAGGGGGCGCGAATTCACCCCTCCACTTT
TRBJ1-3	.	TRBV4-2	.	CASSQGRTIAGNTIYF	TGTGCCAGCAGCCAAGGGCGGACTATCGCTGGAAACACCATATATTTT
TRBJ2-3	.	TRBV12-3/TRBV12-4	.	CASSRDHYTQYF	TGTGCCAGCAGTCGGGACCACTATACGCAGTATTTT
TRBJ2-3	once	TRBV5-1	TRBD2	CASSLAGGSTDTQYF	TGCGCCAGCAGCTTGGCCGGGGGGAGCACAGATACGCAGTATTTT
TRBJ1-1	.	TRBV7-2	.	CASRRTDKAFF	TGTGCCAGCAGGAGGACAGACAAAGCTTTCTTT
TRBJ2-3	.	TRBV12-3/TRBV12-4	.	CASSRVTDTQYF	TGTGCCAGCAGTCGAGTGACAGATACGCAGTATTTT
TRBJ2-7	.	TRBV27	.	CASSLVRIRGGLSSYEQYF	TGTGCCAGCAGTTTAGTAAGAATACGAGGGGGGCTGAGTTCCTACGAGCAGTACTTC
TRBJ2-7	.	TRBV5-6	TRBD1	CASSSITGTGAYEQYF	TGTGCCAGCAGCTCTATTACCGGGACAGGGGCCTACGAGCAGTACTTC
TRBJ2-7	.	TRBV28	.	CASSPRTLPEQYF	TGTGCCAGCAGTCCCCGGACGCTCCCCGAGCAGTACTTC
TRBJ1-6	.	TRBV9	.	CASSVAGSSYNSPLHF	TGTGCCAGCAGCGTAGCTGGTAGCTCCTATAATTCACCCCTCCACTTT
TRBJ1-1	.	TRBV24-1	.	CATSGSDSEAFF	TGTGCCACCAGCGGCAGCGACTCGGAAGCTTTCTTT
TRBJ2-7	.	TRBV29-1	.	CSVGRDPYEQYF	TGCAGCGTGGGCAGGGACCCTTACGAGCAGTACTTC
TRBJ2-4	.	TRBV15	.	CATSGGTSLPNIQYF	TGTGCCACCAGCGGAGGGACCTCTCTTCCTAACATTCAGTACTTC
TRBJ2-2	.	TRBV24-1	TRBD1	CATRDRGLGGELFF	TGTGCCACCAGGGACAGGGGGCTAGGCGGGGAGCTGTTTTTT
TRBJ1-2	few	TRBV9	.	CASSVGPAGGYTF	TGTGCCAGCAGCGTAGGTCCGGCGGGGGGCTACACCTTC
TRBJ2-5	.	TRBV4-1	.	CASSPLGQGGKTQYF	TGCGCCAGCAGCCCGCTGGGACAAGGGGGGAAGACCCAGTACTTC
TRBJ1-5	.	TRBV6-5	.	CASTAWGTNQPQHF	TGTGCCAGCACCGCATGGGGTACCAATCAGCCCCAGCATTTT
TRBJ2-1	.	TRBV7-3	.	CASSTRAYNEQFF	TGTGCCAGCAGCACCCGGGCCTACAATGAGCAGTTCTTC
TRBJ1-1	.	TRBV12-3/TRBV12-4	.	CASGVEGGEAFF	TGTGCCAGCGGGGTTGAGGGGGGAGAAGCTTTCTTT
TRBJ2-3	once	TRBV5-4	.	CASSGDRRELSDTQYF	TGTGCCAGCAGCGGGGATAGGCGGGAACTGTCCGATACGCAGTATTTT
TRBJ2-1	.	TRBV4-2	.	CASSQEPQSRDEQFF	TGTGCCAGCAGCCAAGAGCCCCAGTCTCGCGATGAGCAGTTCTTC
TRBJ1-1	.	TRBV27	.	CASSFVPHGWTEAFF	TGTGCCAGCAGTTTTGTTCCCCACGGATGGACTGAAGCTTTCTTT
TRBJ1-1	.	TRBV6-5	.	CASRARGQNTEAFF	TGTGCCAGCAGAGCTCGCGGACAGAACACTGAAGCTTTCTTT
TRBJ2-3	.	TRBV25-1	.	CASSEGGYTDTQYF	TGTGCCAGCAGTGAGGGCGGTTACACAGATACGCAGTATTTT
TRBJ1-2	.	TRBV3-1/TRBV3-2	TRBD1	CASSRRDSFNYGYTF	TGTGCCAGCAGCCGCCGGGACAGCTTTAACTATGGCTACACCTTC
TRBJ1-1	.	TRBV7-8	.	CASSLGRQTEAFF	TGTGCCAGCAGCTTAGGTCGCCAGACTGAAGCTTTCTTT
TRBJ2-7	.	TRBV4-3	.	CASSQEFPDAGQYF	TGCGCCAGCAGCCAAGAATTCCCGGATGCTGGGCAGTACTTC
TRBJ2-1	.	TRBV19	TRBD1	CASSTLDRGFNEQFF	TGTGCCAGTAGTACCCTGGACAGGGGGTTCAATGAGCAGTTCTTC
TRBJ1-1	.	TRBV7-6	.	CASSFAQGDRFTEAFF	TGTGCCAGCAGCTTCGCCCAGGGAGATCGTTTCACTGAAGCTTTCTTT
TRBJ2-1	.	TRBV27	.	CASSTPRTDQGEHYNEQFF	TGTGCCAGCAGCACCCCCCGAACAGACCAGGGCGAGCACTACAATGAGCAGTTCTTC
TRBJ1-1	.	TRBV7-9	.	CASSDARVNTEAFF	TGTGCCAGCAGCGATGCTCGGGTGAACACTGAAGCTTTCTTT
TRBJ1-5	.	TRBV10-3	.	CAIVKGPTQHF	TGTGCCATCGTGAAGGGGCCCACGCAGCATTTT
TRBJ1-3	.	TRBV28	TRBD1	CASSQGQGNTIYF	TGTGCCAGCAGCCAGGGACAGGGGAACACCATATATTTT
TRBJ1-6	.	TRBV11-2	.	CASSFRPSNSPLHF	TGTGCCAGCAGCTTCCGACCAAGTAATTCACCCCTCCACTTT
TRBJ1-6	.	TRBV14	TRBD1	CASSLQGSSYNSPLHF	TGTGCCAGCAGCCTACAGGGGAGCTCCTATAATTCACCCCTCCACTTT
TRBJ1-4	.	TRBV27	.	CASKTPGRNEKLFF	TGTGCCAGCAAAACGCCGGGACGGAATGAAAAACTGTTTTTT
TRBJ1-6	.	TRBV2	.	CASSDRVSSPLHF	TGTGCCAGCAGTGACAGGGTTAGTTCACCCCTCCACTTT
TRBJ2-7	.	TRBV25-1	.	CASSGPTYEQYF	TGTGCCAGCAGTGGACCTACCTACGAGCAGTACTTC
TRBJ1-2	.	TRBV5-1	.	CASSRGGGNYGYTF	TGCGCCAGCAGCCGAGGCGGGGGGAACTATGGCTACACCTTC
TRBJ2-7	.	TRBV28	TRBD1	CASRTQGEYEQYF	TGTGCCAGCAGAACCCAGGGGGAGTACGAGCAGTACTTC
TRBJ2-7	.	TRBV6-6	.	CASRRPGLDEQYF	TGTGCCAGCAGACGCCCGGGGTTGGACGAGCAGTACTTC
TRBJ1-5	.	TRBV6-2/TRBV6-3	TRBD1	CASSPSSGDRAYQPQHF	TGTGCCAGCAGTCCCTCCAGTGGGGACAGGGCATATCAGCCCCAGCATTTT
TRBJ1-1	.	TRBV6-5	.	CASSYSGQRGIEAFF	TGTGCCAGCAGTTACTCGGGACAAAGGGGTATTGAAGCTTTCTTT
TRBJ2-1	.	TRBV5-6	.	CASSLDGWEQFF	TGTGCCAGCAGCTTGGATGGATGGGAGCAGTTCTTC
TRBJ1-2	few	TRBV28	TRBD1	CASSPLRTGSTINYGYTF	TGTGCCAGCAGCCCTCTTAGGACAGGGAGTACTATTAACTATGGCTACACCTTC
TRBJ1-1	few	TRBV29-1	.	CSVEYRLLNTEAFF	TGCAGCGTTGAATACAGGCTCCTGAACACTGAAGCTTTCTTT
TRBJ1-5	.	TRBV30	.	CAWSERSNQPQHF	TGTGCCTGGAGTGAACGGTCCAATCAGCCCCAGCATTTT
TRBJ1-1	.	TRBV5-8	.	CASSLMGTDTEAFF	TGTGCCAGCAGCTTGATGGGGACGGACACTGAAGCTTTCTTT
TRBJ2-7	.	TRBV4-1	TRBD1	CASSRIRDSSGEQYF	TGCGCCAGCAGCCGAATCCGGGACAGTTCAGGCGAGCAGTACTTC
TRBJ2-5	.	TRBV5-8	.	CASSFQGYETQYF	TGTGCCAGCAGCTTCCAGGGTTATGAGACCCAGTACTTC
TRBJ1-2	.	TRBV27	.	CASSLGGNYGYTF	TGTGCCAGCAGTTTAGGGGGAAACTATGGCTACACCTTC
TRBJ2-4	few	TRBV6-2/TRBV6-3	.	CASSFPGFLAKNIQYF	TGTGCCAGCAGTTTCCCTGGGTTCTTAGCCAAAAACATTCAGTACTTC